This TCR beta chain stems from a study of tumor-infiltrating lymphocytes in oesophageal squamous cell carcinoma. TCRdb re-analysed the PCR reads in MiXCR, keeping a single row per CDR3 protein. This sample has approximately 12,000 distinct CDR3 sequences; around half occur once, and the top ten carry approximately 25%. V was shortened by 6 bases and J by 0 bases, with 17 bases between the two germline ends. Germline assignment: CDR1 DFQATT and CDR2 SNEGSKA (reference sequence). The CDR3 is 15 residues long. V usage is TRBV20-1 and J usage is TRBJ2-5; D may be TRBD2 (6 bases). Sequencing input: esophageal tumor tissue. The clonotype originates from a male donor with esophageal squamous cell carcinoma. CDR3 sequence: CSASTGTQYQETQYF. The CDR3 DNA sequence: TGCAGTGCATCTACCGGGACTCAGTACCAAGAGACCCAGTACTTC.